This T cell receptor (beta chain) was sequenced during a study of tumor and adjacent non-tumor tissue in lung cancer. The library came from three nested PCR rounds adapted from ARM-PCR protocols. TCRdb re-called the multiplex PCR reads through MiXCR, storing one row per CDR3 protein. The sample records about 82,000 distinct CDR3 sequences, around four fifths being singletons. The sample holds a few counts of this clonotype. Antigen specificity is unknown. Study observations and caveats: Higher tumor TCR diversity was associated with shorter survival. Compared with tumor, normal lung showed significantly lower TCR diversity.

Germline assignment: CDR1 MDHEN and CDR2 SYDVKM. V was clipped by 6 bases and J by 6 bases; unmatched bases: 13. The CDR3 totals 17 residues. The template was RNA from unsorted bulk tissue. V and J are TRBV28 and TRBJ2-1; 11 nucleotides agree with TRBD2. The source material was lung tumor tissue. This clonotype was obtained from a woman aged 50 to 60 with non-small cell lung cancer. CDR3 sequence: CASRTDTGTSGFNEQFF. The CDR3 DNA is TGTGCCAGCAGGACGGACACCGGGACTAGCGGCTTCAATGAGCAGTTCTTC. Based on the CDR3 plus reference TRBV28 and TRBJ2-1, the full variable domain is DVKVTQSSRYLVKRTGEKVFLECVQDMDHENMFWYRQDPGLGLRLIYFSYDVKMKEKGDIPEGYSVSREKKERFSLILESASTNQTSMYLCASRTDTGTSGFNEQFFGPGTRLTVL.